This TCR beta chain was obtained from a study of post-analysis software for immune sequencing data. About the research overall: Included courses were relapsing-remitting and secondary progressive multiple sclerosis; progressive-relapsing multiple sclerosis was also included. The study, taken as a whole, reports: With TRBV5-6, TRBV5-1 and TRBV20-1 included, about 5 TRBV segments were more frequent in patients than in controls. There was significantly lower normalized Chao1 diversity in multiple sclerosis patients than in controls.

V lost 4 bases, J lost 2 bases, and 12 bases stayed unmatched. This CDR3 comprises 17 residues. CDR1 is SEHNR and CDR2 is FQNEAQ in the germline V gene (reference sequence). This clonotype has only a few counts. Its matching antigen is unknown. Libraries were made from TCR beta cDNA, and they carried unique molecular identifiers. Each sample of about 0.95 to 10 million input T cells yielded 500,000 or so cDNA molecules, so each molecule approximated one T cell. From the PCR reads, TCRdb called clonotypes with MiXCR, one entry per CDR3 protein. This sample has hundreds of thousands of distinct CDR3 sequences, with about 40% found just once.

The source material was blood. The TCR originated in a girl aged 5-17 years with multiple sclerosis. The chain couples TRBV7-9 to TRBJ2-5; 8 nucleotides agree with TRBD2. CDR3 amino acids: CASSSPFRGGDQETQYF. The DNA of the CDR3 is TGTGCCAGCAGCTCCCCCTTTCGGGGGGGGGATCAAGAGACCCAGTACTTC.